Included here is one TCR beta chain sequence, with context. No antigen is known for it. At one end, the junction sequence differs from germline, possibly due to a read error. The data originate from a study of tumor-infiltrating lymphocytes in primary liver carcinoma. Study information: The study reported T1-T3 N0M0 tumors spanning 4.2 to 10 cm. Study observations and caveats: Overlap between tumor regions exceeded overlap of tumor with adjacent tissue or blood.

Co-extracted RNA and DNA came from about 20-30 mg of unsorted bulk tissue. Patients were chronically HBV-infected and treatment-naive. A primer in the constant region served to generate TCR beta cDNA from around 500 ng of total RNA. Libraries for TCR beta were built through three nested multiplex PCR rounds, which together made up a slightly modified ARM-PCR procedure. From the multiplex PCR reads, TCRdb called clonotypes with MiXCR, one entry per CDR3 protein. The table has about 190,000 distinct CDR3 sequences, around 81% seen once. The clonotype originates from a man aged 35 to 55 with primary liver carcinoma and hepatitis B virus infection. Sequenced: tumor tissue from primary liver carcinoma.

CDR3 loop: CASSGGRAGRSQETQNF. CDR3 coding DNA: TGCGCAAGCAGTGGAGGGCGTGCAGGTCGGTCCCAAGAGACCCAAAACTTC. V usage is TRBV10-1 and J usage is TRBJ2-5, with a tentative D call TRBD2 (6 bases). Germline values: CDR1 WNHNN, CDR2 SYGVQD (reference sequence). This CDR3 region has 17 residues.